The 24 T cell receptor beta chains below all came from one sample that was sequenced in a study of T-cell memory formation after mild COVID-19. TCRdb reprocessed the 5' RACE reads via MiXCR and lists one record per CDR3 protein. The sample shows more than 350,000 distinct CDR3 sequences, approximately 15% of them seen only once. Sequenced: PBMCs or a T cell subset sorted from them (not recorded which). These receptor sequences come from a man between 18 and 29 years old who had mild COVID-19 (a few samples of this study predate the infection). Cell type and time point are not known.

The rearrangement joins TRBV9 to TRBJ2-5, with 9 bases identical to TRBD2. Germline V CDR1 and CDR2: SGDLS, YYNGEE. The CDR3 extends over 14 amino acids. V lost 2 bases to trimming and J lost 5 bases; unmatched junction nucleotides: 4. The CDR3 sequence is CASSVLAGRETQYF. CDR3 sequence (DNA): TGTGCCAGCAGCGTCCTAGCGGGGCGGGAGACCCAGTACTTC.

The chain couples TRBV6-6 to TRBJ1-1, with a possible D match to TRBD1 (6 bases). This CDR3 spans 17 amino acids. CDR1 and CDR2 from the germline V gene are MNHNY and SVGAGI (reference sequence). The V end lost 2 bases, the J end lost 1 base, and 17 bases lay between the germline ends. The CDR3 loop is CASSYPTMGAGNTEAFF. The CDR3 nucleotides read TGTGCCAGCAGTTACCCCACAATGGGGGCAGGGAACACTGAAGCTTTCTTT.

The chain links TRBV11-2 to TRBJ2-7; D is perhaps TRBD2 (5 bases). Germline loops: CDR1 SGHAT, CDR2 FQNNGV. CDR3 length: 14 amino acids. Trimming removed 1 base at V and 7 bases at J, with 14 bases between. The DNA of the CDR3 is TGTGCCAGCAGCTTAGGTTCCGGACTCTGGGAGCAGTACGTC. Protein sequence: CASSLGSGLWEQYV.

This sequence joins TRBV7-9 and TRBJ1-2, with D perhaps matching TRBD1 (5 bases). Germline values: CDR1 SEHNR, CDR2 FQNEAQ (reference sequence). This CDR3 is 14 amino acids long. The V end was cut by 0 bases, the J end by 4 bases, with 9 bases between. CDR3 sequence reads: CASSLAGGIYGYTF. CDR3 nucleotide sequence: TGTGCCAGCAGCTTAGCGGGGGGGATCTATGGCTACACCTTC.

This clonotype was counted a few times. The J gene is TRBJ2-1, the V gene TRBV29-1, with D perhaps matching TRBD2 (6 bases). The CDR3 runs 16 residues. Trimming shortened V by 5 bases and J by 2 bases, and 19 bases separated the two germline ends. The V gene's germline CDR1 is SQVTM and CDR2 ANQGSEA. CDR3: CSVRGLTWRAYNEQFF. The CDR3 DNA is TGCAGCGTTAGGGGTTTGACCTGGAGGGCCTACAATGAGCAGTTCTTC.

This clonotype was picked up a small number of times. The V gene is TRBV5-5, the J gene TRBJ1-6; no clear D. The V end lost 2 bases, the J end lost 10 bases, and 19 bases lay between the germline ends. This CDR3 spans 16 amino acids. Germline V CDR1 and CDR2: SGHKS, YYEKEE (reference sequence). The chain's CDR3 is CASSFLTYPVGSPLHF. CDR3 DNA sequence: TGTGCCAGCAGCTTCTTGACTTATCCAGTTGGGTCACCCCTCCACTTT. The full variable domain, in which reference TRBV5-5 and TRBJ1-6 provide the parts outside the CDR3, is DAGVTQSPTHLIKTRGQQVTLRCSPISGHKSVSWYQQVLGQGPQFIFQYYEKEERGRGNFPDRFSARQFPNYSSELNVNALLLGDSALYLCASSFLTYPVGSPLHFGNGTRLTVT.

This chain links TRBV25-1 with TRBJ1-1; TRBD1 might be the D (5 bases). In germline, CDR1 is MGHDK, CDR2 SYGVNS. With 4 bases removed from V and 6 bases from J, the gap between germline ends came to 9 bases. This CDR3 spans 12 amino acids. The CDR3 nucleotides read TGTGCCAGCAGTGCAACGGGGGCTGAAGCTTTCTTT. Protein sequence: CASSATGAEAFF. The variable domain in full, completed from reference TRBV25-1 and TRBJ1-1, reads EADIYQTPRYLVIGTGKKITLECSQTMGHDKMYWYQQDPGMELHLIHYSYGVNSTEKGDLSSESTVSRIRTEHFPLTLESARPSHTSQYLCASSATGAEAFFGQGTRLTVV.

The chain recombines TRBV7-8 with TRBJ1-2, with TRBD1 identical over 10 bases. CDR1 SGHVS and CDR2 FQNEAQ come from the germline V gene. Germline trimming cut 7 bases from V and 9 bases from J; bases unmatched to any gene: 11. CDR3 size: 14 residues. CDR3 DNA sequence: TGTGCCAGCACTTCTGACAGGGGACAGGGGAGCTACACCTTC. It codes for CASTSDRGQGSYTF.

In this sample, this clonotype turned up a few times. The V and J genes are TRBV11-2 and TRBJ2-3; no clear D gene. The CDR3 is 14 amino acids. Germline loops: CDR1 SGHAT, CDR2 FQNNGV. V lost 3 bases and J lost 2, with 9 bases in between. CDR3 nucleotides: TGTGCCAGCAGCTTTACCCTGTCCACAGATACGCAGTATTTT. Translating it yields CASSFTLSTDTQYF.

In its sample, this clonotype was seen a few times. The V gene is TRBV12-3 or TRBV12-4, the J gene TRBJ2-3; D is perhaps TRBD1 or TRBD2 (5 bases each). V shed 6 bases and J shed 0 bases, with 16 bases lying between them. The length of the CDR3 is 16 residues. For the CDR3, the DNA is TGTGCCAGCAGCACTAACGGGGCACGAAGCACAGATACGCAGTATTTT. It yields the protein CASSTNGARSTDTQYF.

This chain uses TRBV20-1 with TRBJ2-2; TRBD1 is a possible D gene (6 bases). This CDR3 is built from 14 residues. Trimming cost V 4 bases and J 2 bases, with 11 bases left between them. Germline lookup yields CDR1 DFQATT and CDR2 SNEGSKA (reference sequence). CDR3 sequence reads: CSATGTQNTGELFF. The CDR3 coding sequence is TGCAGTGCTACGGGGACACAAAACACCGGGGAGCTGTTTTTT.

The chain couples TRBV7-2 to TRBJ2-4, with a weak D call TRBD1 (6 bases). This CDR3 has 13 amino acids. Trimming shortened V by 3 bases and J by 5 bases, and 8 bases separated the two germline ends. Looked up from germline, CDR1 is SGHTA and CDR2 is FQGNSA. The CDR3 nucleotides are TGTGCCAGCAGCTTTGACAGGCAAAACATTCAGTACTTC. The encoded protein is CASSFDRQNIQYF.

The chain recombines TRBV7-9 with TRBJ2-2, with TRBD1 as a possible D gene (5 bases). The CDR3 is 14 residues long. V dropped 10 bases and J dropped 0 bases, with 12 bases sitting between them. CDR1 and CDR2 (germline): SEHNR, FQNEAQ (reference sequence). The CDR3 here is CANRQGANTGELFF. CDR3 nucleotide sequence: TGTGCCAACCGCCAAGGGGCGAACACCGGGGAGCTGTTTTTT.

The chain links TRBV12-3 or TRBV12-4 to TRBJ2-5, with 9 bases that match TRBD2. The CDR3 totals 16 residues. The V and J ends lost 6 bases and 5 bases, in that order; junction bases with no gene match: 13. As DNA, the CDR3 is TGTGCCAGCAGCCCCTTGCGGGGGGGGCAGTCGGAGACCCAGTACTTC. It codes for CASSPLRGGQSETQYF.

This chain joins TRBV24-1 and TRBJ2-5; 10 bases map to TRBD2. This CDR3 has 15 residues. Germline-derived CDR1 and CDR2 are KGHDR and SFDVKD. With 3 bases clipped from V and 5 bases from J, the junction kept 5 bases outside the gene matches. For the CDR3, the DNA is TGTGCCACCAGTGATCCTAGCGGGGGAAGGGAGACCCAGTACTTC. The encoded protein is CATSDPSGGRETQYF.

This clonotype is medium-sized within its sample. This chain joins TRBV4-1 and TRBJ2-1, with 7 bases that match TRBD2. This CDR3 is 15 amino acids long. Unmatched junction bases numbered 0, after V lost 1 base and J lost 0 bases. Per the germline V gene, CDR1 is MGHRA and CDR2 is YSYEKL. CDR3 DNA sequence: TGCGCCAGCAGCCAAGCGGGGGGCTCCTACAATGAGCAGTTCTTC. As protein: CASSQAGGSYNEQFF.

Only a few counts were recorded for this clonotype. Written as DNA, the CDR3 is TGCGCCAGCAGCCAGAGGGATGTAGGGACACTGGAGACCGGGGAGCTGTTTTTT. Translated: CASSQRDVGTLETGELFF. V usage is TRBV4-1 and J usage is TRBJ2-2; maybe TRBD1 (6 bases). CDR3 size: 18 residues. V was cut by 3 bases and J by 5 bases, with 22 bases left in between. CDR1 MGHRA and CDR2 YSYEKL come from the germline V gene.

This clonotype was detected only a few times. The V gene is TRBV4-2, the J gene TRBJ2-2; 9 positions match TRBD2. The CDR3 runs 16 residues. The V gene's germline CDR1 is LGHNA and CDR2 YNFKEQ. J was trimmed by 6 bases and V by 5 bases; bases with no gene match: 10. CDR3 loop: CASSGASGVAAGELFF. The CDR3 bases are TGTGCCAGCAGCGGCGCTAGCGGGGTTGCGGCCGGGGAGCTGTTTTTT.

The chain employs TRBV12-3 or TRBV12-4 and TRBJ1-2; D remains ambiguous. V gave up 2 bases and J gave up 4 bases, with 5 bases separating them. CDR3 length equals 12 residues. This CDR3 is CASSLMSYGYTF. Written as DNA, the CDR3 is TGTGCCAGCAGTTTAATGAGCTATGGCTACACCTTC.

V usage is TRBV7-8 and J usage is TRBJ1-1; a weak D match, TRBD1 (6 bases). CDR1 SGHVS and CDR2 FQNEAQ come from the germline V gene. V was cut by 5 bases and J by 1 base, with 14 bases left in between. The CDR3 has 15 amino acids. As DNA, the CDR3 is TGTGCCAGCAGCCCCGGCACAGGGAGGAACACTGAAGCTTTCTTT. Protein: CASSPGTGRNTEAFF.

This rearrangement joins TRBV6-5 to TRBJ1-5; weak D call: TRBD1 (6 bases). V shed 6 bases and J shed 3 bases, with 12 bases lying between them. This CDR3 spans 14 amino acids. In germline, CDR1 is MNHEY, CDR2 SVGAGI. CDR3 nucleotide sequence: TGTGCCAGCAGAAGGGGGTACGCCAATCAGCCCCAGCATTTT. This codes for CASRRGYANQPQHF.

The rearrangement joins TRBV27 to TRBJ1-5; TRBD1 is a possible D gene (5 bases). CDR3 length equals 15 residues. CDR1 is MNHEY and CDR2 is SMNVEV in the germline V gene (reference sequence). V lost 5 bases to trimming and J lost 0 bases, with 11 bases between them. CDR3 sequence (DNA): TGTGCCAGCAGTCCTGGACACTATAGCAATCAGCCCCAGCATTTT. Protein: CASSPGHYSNQPQHF.

In its sample, this clonotype was seen a few times. J is TRBJ2-5 and V is TRBV27, with TRBD1 identical over 7 bases. The CDR3 sequence is 15 residues long. Germline V gene sequence: CDR1 MNHEY, CDR2 SMNVEV (reference sequence). The V segment lost 5 bases and the J segment 5 bases; nucleotides outside the gene matches: 11. Here the CDR3 DNA reads TGTGCCAGCAGTCCATTGATGACAGGGATGGAGACCCAGTACTTC. Protein product: CASSPLMTGMETQYF.

In its sample, this clonotype was seen many times. The chain joins TRBV7-2 to TRBJ2-1; 7 nucleotides agree with TRBD1. V lost 1 base to trimming and J lost 2 bases; unmatched junction nucleotides: 2. Germline values: CDR1 SGHTA, CDR2 FQGNSA. The length of the CDR3 is 15 residues. The CDR3 here is CASSLGDRAYNEQFF. CDR3 DNA sequence: TGTGCCAGCAGCTTAGGGGACAGAGCCTACAATGAGCAGTTCTTC.